This TCR beta chain came from a study of T cells in localized non-small cell lung cancer. V shed 0 bases and J shed 1 base, with 9 bases lying between them. This CDR3 is built from 15 residues. Germline values: CDR1 LGHNA, CDR2 YSLEER. Concerning this clone: Its cognate antigen is unknown.

Overall study results and limits: Patients showing higher blood T cell density tended to see longer overall survival. As only one tumor region underwent sequencing, heterogeneity remains possible.

Repertoires were generated with immunoSEQ multiplex PCR, while TCRdb's copy carries only in-frame clones and drops some. The table has tens of thousands of clones, 70% to 90% seen once. The specimen was peripheral blood, collected before any cancer treatment. The rearrangement joins TRBV4-3 to TRBJ1-1; D not certain. The clonotype originates from a male donor aged 60 or over with stage I lung adenocarcinoma. The CDR3, as DNA: TGCGCCAGCAGCCAAGATAGGTGGACGAACACTGAAGCTTTCTTT. Translated, it gives CASSQDRWTNTEAFF.